This T cell receptor (beta chain) emerged from a study of CD8+CD57+ T cells in acquired aplastic anemia. Study conclusions and caveats: Almost 30 shared CD8+ CDR3s appeared highly expressed within patients' immunodominant clones.

The TCR beta profiling, which covered VDJ combination and CDR3 sequence, was carried out using genomic DNA as the template. TCRdb passed the reads through MiXCR, listing each CDR3 protein once. The table shows about 180,000 distinct CDR3 sequences, with around half occurring only once. Comment on this clonotype: What it binds is not known.

The patients chosen for sequencing had shown expansion of CD8+CD57+ cells (detected by flow cytometry). Among the patients, all had severe acquired aplastic anemia. No therapy was given to patients before blood sampling. The sequence came from a human donor with aplastic anemia. The material sequenced was sorted CD4+, CD8+, or CD8+CD57+ T cells (not recorded which) from PBMCs.

CDR3: CASRRTGANYGYTF. CDR3 sequence (DNA): TGTGCCAGCAGAAGGACGGGAGCTAACTATGGCTACACCTTC. The chain uses TRBV6-1 and TRBJ1-2; D is ambiguous. The CDR3 spans 14 residues. CDR1 is MNHNS, CDR2 SASEGT, per germline. Trimming left V 6 bases short and J 0 bases short, with 11 bases between.